The T cell receptor (beta chain) described here comes from a study of cytomegalovirus exposure and HLA in healthy donors. The CDR3 extends over 12 amino acids. The ends were cut back, 6 bases at V and 2 bases at J, with 6 bases in the middle. The V gene's germline CDR1 is KGHSH and CDR2 LQKENI. This PCR relied on a set of 60 Vbeta primers and 13 Jbeta primers. Profiled with immunoSEQ multiplex PCR; TCRdb holds only in-frame clones, not every one. The repertoire holds 200,000 to 250,000 clones, with 85% to 90% as singletons. The receptor was derived from a human donor in good health. Sequencing used PBMCs. The chain links TRBV18 to TRBJ2-3; D is undetermined. The CDR3, as DNA: TGTGCCAGCTCCCTACCCACAGATACGCAGTATTTT. Protein product: CASSLPTDTQYF.